This TCR beta chain was recorded in a study of TIL therapy for anti-PD-1-resistant metastatic lung cancer. Time point indicated: pre-treatment sample, taken before nivolumab and TIL therapy. V lost 2 bases to trimming and J lost 2 bases; unmatched junction nucleotides: 5. The germline V gene has CDR1 SGHRS and CDR2 YFSETQ. The CDR3 runs 15 residues. The libraries were made with immunoSEQ v3. Clones were read by immunoSEQ multiplex PCR, and TCRdb kept only the in-frame ones, dropping some. Of tens of thousands of clones listed, less than 80% are singletons. The chain links TRBV5-1 to TRBJ1-2; 8 positions match TRBD1. The TCR was taken from a man aged 65 to 85 with non-small cell lung cancer. Sequenced material: blood, taken at baseline. Here the CDR3 reads CASSFGQGGNYGYTF. The CDR3 bases are TGCGCCAGCAGCTTCGGACAGGGAGGCAACTATGGCTACACCTTC.